The 25 T cell receptor beta chains below were found in one sample sequenced in a study of cytomegalovirus exposure and HLA in healthy donors. It was with 60 Vbeta and 13 Jbeta primers that the PCR ran. TCRdb's table, derived via immunoSEQ multiplex PCR, lists solely in-frame clones and lacks some. The sample records 65,000 to 75,000 clones, around 63% being singletons. Sequencing was performed on PBMCs. Every receptor here comes from a woman aged 25-40 years in good health and CMV-seronegative.

Only one count was recorded for this clone. J is TRBJ1-3 and V is TRBV30, with TRBD1 matching over 9 bases. Germline CDR1 GTSNPN, CDR2 SVGIG (reference sequence). Unmatched junction bases numbered 8, after V lost 2 bases and J lost 3 bases. The CDR3 runs to 16 residues. The chain's CDR3 is CAWSKAGTGLGNTIYF. CDR3 DNA sequence: TGTGCCTGGAGTAAGGCCGGGACAGGGCTTGGAAACACCATATATTTT.

A few counts support this clone. J is TRBJ1-2 and V is TRBV6-1; 8 nucleotides line up with TRBD1. Looked up from germline, CDR1 is MNHNS and CDR2 is SASEGT. The V segment lost 3 bases and the J segment 10 bases; nucleotides outside the gene matches: 4. This CDR3 region has 12 residues. In DNA, the CDR3 is TGTGCCAGCAGTGACAGGGGGCGAGACTACACCTTC. Protein product: CASSDRGRDYTF.

This clone was seen a few times. The J gene is TRBJ2-3, the V gene TRBV9; 11 bases fit TRBD2. The length of the CDR3 is 16 residues. V lost 4 bases, J lost 4 bases, and 8 bases stayed unmatched. CDR1 is SGDLS, CDR2 YYNGEE, per germline. CDR3 residues: CASSFTGSGGADTQYF. CDR3 in DNA: TGTGCCAGCAGCTTTACAGGTAGCGGGGGGGCAGATACGCAGTATTTT. The full variable domain, with the rest looked up from reference TRBV9 and TRBJ2-3, is DSGVTQTPKHLITATGQRVTLRCSPRSGDLSVYWYQQSLDQGLQFLIQYYNGEERAKGNILERFSAQQFPDLHSELNLSSLELGDSALYFCASSFTGSGGADTQYFGPGTRLTVL.

This sequence joins TRBV27 and TRBJ1-4; no clear D. CDR3 size: 13 residues. Between the trimmed V and J ends, which lost 3 bases and 6 bases, there was a span of 8 bases. Germline assignment: CDR1 MNHEY and CDR2 SMNVEV (reference sequence). CDR3 nucleotides: TGTGCCAGCAGTTTCTCGGGGTATGAAAAACTGTTTTTT. Its translation: CASSFSGYEKLFF.

This chain uses TRBV29-1 with TRBJ1-3; no clear D. Germline assignment: CDR1 SQVTM and CDR2 ANQGSEA. The CDR3 consists of 11 residues. V was clipped by 3 bases and J by 7 bases, with 7 bases between them. In DNA, the CDR3 is TGCAGCGTTGAGAGTGCGAACACCATATATTTT. Translation gives CSVESANTIYF.

As regards this clone: Without the conserved terminal phenylalanine or tryptophan, this CDR3 likely stems from a read error. The CDR3 DNA follows: TGCGCCAGCAGCCCCCACAAGGGGGCGATGAACACTGAAGCTTTCTCT. Its protein is CASSPHKGAMNTEAFS. The V and J genes are TRBV5-1 and TRBJ1-1, with 7 bases that match TRBD1. J lost 0 bases, V lost 4 bases, and 9 bases had no gene match. CDR1 and CDR2 from the germline V gene are SGHRS and YFSETQ. CDR3 size: 16 residues.

This clone was recorded once. This chain uses TRBV19 with TRBJ2-3; D might be TRBD1 (5 bases). V dropped 3 bases and J dropped 0 bases, with 10 bases sitting between them. The CDR3 loop spans 15 amino acids. The V gene's germline CDR1 is LNHDA and CDR2 SQIVND (reference sequence). CDR3 sequence reads: CASSIRRTSTDTQYF. The CDR3, as DNA: TGTGCCAGTAGTATTCGGCGGACAAGCACAGATACGCAGTATTTT.

The V and J genes are TRBV2 and TRBJ2-5, with D perhaps TRBD2 (6 bases). Trimming stripped 6 bases from V and 5 bases from J, with 19 bases between. This CDR3 region has 15 residues. CDR1 and CDR2 (germline): SNHLY, FYNNEI. The CDR3 spells CASRTGAGRAETQYF. CDR3 DNA: TGTGCCAGCAGGACCGGCGCGGGGCGGGCGGAGACCCAGTACTTC.

This sequence joins TRBV2 and TRBJ1-5; 8 bases agree with TRBD1. Germline V lookup: CDR1 SNHLY, CDR2 FYNNEI. V was pared by 2 bases and J by 5 bases, with 2 bases of the junction left unmatched. The CDR3 totals 14 residues. The CDR3 sequence is CASSEQGADQPQHF. CDR3 DNA sequence: TGTGCCAGCAGTGAACAGGGGGCAGATCAGCCCCAGCATTTT. Based on the CDR3 plus reference TRBV2 and TRBJ1-5, the full variable domain is EPEVTQTPSHQVTQMGQEVILRCVPISNHLYFYWYRQILGQKVEFLVSFYNNEISEKSEIFDDQFSVERPDGSNFTLKIRSTKLEDSAMYFCASSEQGADQPQHFGDGTRLSIL.

V and J are TRBV19 and TRBJ1-5; D not certain. Germline V gene lookup returns CDR1 LNHDA and CDR2 SQIVND (reference sequence). This CDR3 region has 12 residues. The ends were cut back, 2 bases at V and 7 bases at J, with 6 bases in the middle. CDR3 sequence reads: CASSISGQPQHF. As DNA, the CDR3 is TGTGCCAGTAGTATATCGGGGCAGCCCCAGCATTTT.

The gene calls are TRBV7-6 and TRBJ1-1, with TRBD1 as a possible D gene (5 bases). Germline V gene sequence: CDR1 SGHVS, CDR2 FNYEAQ. The V gene lost 0 bases and the J gene lost 3 bases, with 14 bases spanning the gap. The CDR3 runs to 16 residues. As DNA, the CDR3 is TGTGCCAGCAGCTTAGCAGGCGCAGGGTCCTACACTGAAGCTTTCTTT. This codes for CASSLAGAGSYTEAFF.

The chain has TRBV11-3 and TRBJ1-1; TRBD1 is a possible D gene (5 bases). The V gene lost 0 bases and the J gene lost 7 bases, with 9 bases spanning the gap. Looked up from germline, CDR1 is SGHNT and CDR2 is YENEEA. The CDR3 sequence is 13 residues long. In nucleotides, the CDR3 is TGTGCCAGCAGCTTAGAACTCGGACATGAAGCTTTCTTT. Its protein is CASSLELGHEAFF.

This rearrangement joins TRBV4-2 to TRBJ2-7, with D hard to call. The CDR3 length is 15 residues. The V and J ends lost 0 bases and 6 bases respectively, with 15 bases between them. From germline, CDR1 is LGHNA and CDR2 YNFKEQ. In nucleotides, the CDR3 is TGTGCCAGCAGCCAAGATCTTGTTCGGCGGAGCGAGCAGTACTTC. Protein: CASSQDLVRRSEQYF.

The chain employs TRBV4-2 and TRBJ2-5; TRBD2 matches at 12 bases. The junction had 10 bases not matched to a gene; V was cut back by 0 bases and J by 2 bases. CDR3 length equals 19 residues. Germline V gene data show CDR1 as LGHNA and CDR2 as YNFKEQ. The CDR3 spells CASSQDLKTSGGPQETQYF. For the CDR3, the DNA is TGTGCCAGCAGCCAAGATTTGAAAACTAGCGGGGGGCCGCAAGAGACCCAGTACTTC.

The chain has TRBV4-2 and TRBJ1-2; 8 positions agree with TRBD1. The V segment lost 5 bases and the J segment 3 bases; nucleotides outside the gene matches: 5. CDR1 LGHNA and CDR2 YNFKEQ come from the germline V gene. The CDR3 sequence is 14 residues long. Written as DNA, the CDR3 is TGTGCCAGCAGCTTGGGACAGGCTCACTATGGCTACACCTTC. Translation gives CASSLGQAHYGYTF.

This chain uses TRBV6-5 with TRBJ2-3; D ambiguous. V gave up 10 bases and J gave up 3 bases, with 14 bases separating them. The CDR3 runs 13 residues. The V gene's germline CDR1 is MNHEY and CDR2 SVGAGI. This CDR3 reads CATLAPGTDTQYF. The CDR3 DNA sequence: TGTGCCACCCTTGCCCCCGGGACAGATACGCAGTATTTT.

The rearrangement joins TRBV5-5 to TRBJ2-4, with 14 bases aligning to TRBD2. Germline-derived CDR1 and CDR2 are SGHKS and YYEKEE (reference sequence). Trimming at V came to 3 bases and at J to 8 bases, leaving 16 bases not matched to a gene. The CDR3 loop spans 19 amino acids. The CDR3 bases are TGTGCCAGCAGCTCGTACTCCTTGGGACTAGCGGGGGTAATTGACATTCAGTACTTC. Its translation is CASSSYSLGLAGVIDIQYF.

This rearrangement joins TRBV11-3 to TRBJ2-3; TRBD2 agrees at 15 bases. The junction had 6 bases not matched to a gene; V was cut back by 5 bases and J by 6 bases. Germline V gives CDR1 SGHNT, CDR2 YENEEA. This CDR3 region has 16 residues. CDR3 residues: CASSHGTSGGTDTQYF. As DNA, the CDR3 is TGTGCCAGCAGCCACGGGACTAGCGGGGGGACTGATACGCAGTATTTT.

This clone was found once. V is TRBV5-1 and J is TRBJ2-5; the D is unclear. This CDR3 contains 14 residues. From germline, CDR1 is SGHRS and CDR2 YFSETQ. V gave up 0 bases and J gave up 4 bases, with 10 bases separating them. The CDR3 sequence is CASSLGPRGETQYF. As DNA, the CDR3 is TGCGCCAGCAGCTTGGGACCGCGAGGAGAGACCCAGTACTTC.

The chain couples TRBV6-6 to TRBJ1-4, with a weak D call TRBD1 (5 bases). Trimming removed 0 bases from V and 8 bases from J, with 13 bases in between. Germline CDR1 reads MNHNY; CDR2 reads SVGAGI (reference sequence). There are 15 residues in the CDR3. CDR3 nucleotides: TGTGCCAGCAGTTACTCCAGGGTTTTAGGCGAAAAACTGTTTTTT. Protein sequence: CASSYSRVLGEKLFF.

The CDR3 DNA reads as TGTGCCTGGCGAAGCGGGGGGAGCTTCACAGATACGCAGTATTTT. Translated, it gives CAWRSGGSFTDTQYF. The chain has TRBV30 and TRBJ2-3; 9 nucleotides line up with TRBD2. V gave up 5 bases and J gave up 2 bases; unmatched junction bases: 8. There are 15 residues in the CDR3. Looked up from germline, CDR1 is GTSNPN and CDR2 is SVGIG (reference sequence).

The chain couples TRBV28 to TRBJ1-5; TRBD1 is a possible D gene (5 bases). CDR1 MDHEN and CDR2 SYDVKM come from the germline V gene. V dropped 7 bases and J dropped 9 bases, with 16 bases sitting between them. This CDR3 is built from 13 residues. The CDR3 DNA sequence: TGTGCCAGCACGGAGGGGACGCAAGGGCCCCAGCATTTT. Translation gives CASTEGTQGPQHF.

This clone was seen just once. The rearrangement uses TRBV11-2 and TRBJ2-1; 9 nucleotides agree with TRBD2. V lost 4 bases, J lost 4 bases, and 5 bases stayed unmatched. Germline V gives CDR1 SGHAT, CDR2 FQNNGV. The CDR3 has 15 amino acids. The CDR3: CASSWERGDYNEQFF. The CDR3 DNA sequence: TGTGCCAGCAGCTGGGAGCGGGGGGATTACAATGAGCAGTTCTTC.

This sequence joins TRBV7-2 and TRBJ1-4; TRBD1 might be the D (5 bases). The V and J ends lost 5 bases and 2 bases respectively, with 12 bases between them. Germline values: CDR1 SGHTA, CDR2 FQGNSA. The CDR3 totals 15 residues. CDR3 in amino acids: CASSQRGGTNEKLFF. The CDR3, as DNA: TGTGCCAGCAGCCAGAGGGGAGGGACTAATGAAAAACTGTTTTTT. Using reference TRBV7-2 and TRBJ1-4 for the parts outside the CDR3, the full variable domain is GAGVSQSPSNKVTEKGKDVELRCDPISGHTALYWYRQSLGQGLEFLIYFQGNSAPDKSGLPSDRFSAERTGGSVSTLTIQRTQQEDSAVYLCASSQRGGTNEKLFFGSGTQLSVL.

J is TRBJ2-3 and V is TRBV19, with 7 bases matching TRBD1. The CDR3 sequence is 15 residues long. Germline-derived CDR1 and CDR2 are LNHDA and SQIVND (reference sequence). Losses at the gene ends were 4 bases for V and 0 bases for J; bases not matched to a gene: 4. This CDR3 reads CASSTGGRSTDTQYF. CDR3 bases: TGTGCCAGTAGTACAGGGGGACGAAGCACAGATACGCAGTATTTT. The complete variable domain, with remaining parts taken from reference TRBV19 and TRBJ2-3, reads DGGITQSPKYLFRKEGQNVTLSCEQNLNHDAMYWYRQDPGQGLRLIYYSQIVNDFQKGDIAEGYSVSREKKESFPLTVTSAQKNPTAFYLCASSTGGRSTDTQYFGPGTRLTVL.